This paragraph reports one TCR beta chain. What it binds is not known. The data belong to a study of blood T cells in healthy people across ages. It was with a sample-barcoded 5' primer and a J-beta primer mix that a second PCR of about 6 to 12 cycles was run. TCRdb ran MiXCR on the 5' RACE reads and lists one entry per CDR3 protein. Of 800,000 to 1,000,000 distinct CDR3 sequences listed, around 48% were seen once; the top ten hold over 10%. Germline CDR1 is MGHRA and CDR2 is YSYEKL. Trimming took 4 bases from V and 2 from J; bases not matched to a gene: 3. This CDR3 has 15 residues. Regarding the study as a whole: The donors' CMV status was not determined, possibly confounding changes in expanded clonotypes.

This clonotype originated in a young man in good health. The chain links TRBV4-1 to TRBJ2-7; 12 bases fit TRBD2. The sample taken for sequencing was blood. For the CDR3, the DNA is TGCGCCAGCAGCCCCAGGACTAGCGGGACCTACGAGCAGTACTTC. It specifies CASSPRTSGTYEQYF.